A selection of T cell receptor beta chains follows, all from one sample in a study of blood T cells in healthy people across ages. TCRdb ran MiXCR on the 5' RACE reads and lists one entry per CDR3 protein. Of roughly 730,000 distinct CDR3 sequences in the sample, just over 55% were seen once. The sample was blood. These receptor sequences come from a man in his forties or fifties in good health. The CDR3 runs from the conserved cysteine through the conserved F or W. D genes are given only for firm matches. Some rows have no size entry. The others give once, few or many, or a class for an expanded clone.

cdr3_nt: TGCAGTGCTGGAAGACTAGCGGGGGGCCCGAGCCATGAGCAGTTCTTC
cdr3_aa: CSAGRLAGGPSHEQFF
clone_size: .
v_call: TRBV20-1
j_call: TRBJ2-1
d_call: TRBD2

cdr3_nt: TGCAGTGCTATTGGCGGCTACAATGAGCAGTTCTTC
cdr3_aa: CSAIGGYNEQFF
clone_size: .
v_call: TRBV20-1
j_call: TRBJ2-1
d_call: .

cdr3_nt: TGTGCCAGCAGTTACGGGTCAGCCCTTGGCTACACCTTC
cdr3_aa: CASSYGSALGYTF
clone_size: few
v_call: TRBV6-5
j_call: TRBJ1-2
d_call: .

cdr3_nt: TGCAGTGCTAGTATACTAGCTGGATTCACAGATACGCAGTATTTT
cdr3_aa: CSASILAGFTDTQYF
clone_size: few
v_call: TRBV20-1
j_call: TRBJ2-3
d_call: .

cdr3_nt: TGTGCCAGCAGTCCAAGCGGCCGCTCCTACGAGCAGTACTTC
cdr3_aa: CASSPSGRSYEQYF
clone_size: many
v_call: TRBV5-1
j_call: TRBJ2-7
d_call: .

cdr3_nt: TGTGCCAGCAGCTTACAAACCGGGACAACCTACCAAGAGACCCAGTACTTC
cdr3_aa: CASSLQTGTTYQETQYF
clone_size: .
v_call: TRBV5-6
j_call: TRBJ2-5
d_call: .

cdr3_nt: TGTGCTAGCAGCATGGGCGCGGCAGATACGCAGTATTTT
cdr3_aa: CASSMGAADTQYF
clone_size: .
v_call: TRBV7-7
j_call: TRBJ2-3
d_call: .

cdr3_nt: TGCGCCAGTGGGACAGGGGCGTTCTACGAGCAGTACTTC
cdr3_aa: CASGTGAFYEQYF
clone_size: few
v_call: TRBV5-1
j_call: TRBJ2-7
d_call: TRBD1

cdr3_nt: TGCGCCAGCAGCCAGGTTGGACAGGGGGCTCGTGGCTACACCTTC
cdr3_aa: CASSQVGQGARGYTF
clone_size: .
v_call: TRBV4-1
j_call: TRBJ1-2
d_call: TRBD1

cdr3_nt: TGTGCCAGCAGCCAAGATTCTGCGGCTAGCGGTCAGCAGTTCTTC
cdr3_aa: CASSQDSAASGQQFF
clone_size: few
v_call: TRBV4-2
j_call: TRBJ2-1
d_call: TRBD2

cdr3_nt: TGCAGGTTTTCTCCCCGCCCGCTAGAGGGTTCGGGCGAGCAGTACTTC
cdr3_aa: CRFSPRPLEGSGEQYF
clone_size: few
v_call: TRBV29-1
j_call: TRBJ2-7
d_call: .

cdr3_nt: TGTGCCAGCAGCCAGGACAGGGTCCGGCAGCCCCAGCATTTT
cdr3_aa: CASSQDRVRQPQHF
clone_size: .
v_call: TRBV3-1
j_call: TRBJ1-5
d_call: TRBD1

cdr3_nt: TGTGCCCGCAGCCAAGAGTCAACGGCATCCTATGGCTACACCTTC
cdr3_aa: CARSQESTASYGYTF
clone_size: .
v_call: TRBV3-1
j_call: TRBJ1-2
d_call: .

cdr3_nt: TGTGCCAGCAGTTCAGGCACTGATGCTTTCTTT
cdr3_aa: CASSSGTDAFF
clone_size: .
v_call: TRBV6-2/TRBV6-3
j_call: TRBJ1-1
d_call: .

cdr3_nt: TGTGCCAGCAGTCGGGACACAAGCGCGGCCTATGGCTACACCTTC
cdr3_aa: CASSRDTSAAYGYTF
clone_size: .
v_call: TRBV6-2/TRBV6-3
j_call: TRBJ1-2
d_call: .

cdr3_nt: TGCAGCGTTGCTCTGGGGGCAAGAGGTCAGCCCCAGCATTTT
cdr3_aa: CSVALGARGQPQHF
clone_size: few
v_call: TRBV29-1
j_call: TRBJ1-5
d_call: .

cdr3_nt: TGTGCCAGCAGCTTAGGACGGACAGGGGGGGGTGGCCCTGAAGCTTTCTTT
cdr3_aa: CASSLGRTGGGGPEAFF
clone_size: .
v_call: TRBV7-9
j_call: TRBJ1-1
d_call: TRBD1

cdr3_nt: TGTGCCAGCAGCACCCGGACAGAACTGAACACTGAAGCTTTCTTT
cdr3_aa: CASSTRTELNTEAFF
clone_size: .
v_call: TRBV7-8
j_call: TRBJ1-1
d_call: .

cdr3_nt: TGTGCCAGCAGCCCCCGTTCCCGCGGAGAGACCCAGTACTTC
cdr3_aa: CASSPRSRGETQYF
clone_size: few
v_call: TRBV13
j_call: TRBJ2-5
d_call: .

cdr3_nt: TGCAGCGTTGTCTCCGGGGAAGATGGCTACACCTTC
cdr3_aa: CSVVSGEDGYTF
clone_size: .
v_call: TRBV29-1
j_call: TRBJ1-2
d_call: .

cdr3_nt: TGTGCCAGCAGCCCCACCGGGGGGGGAGGCATCGAGCAGTACTTC
cdr3_aa: CASSPTGGGGIEQYF
clone_size: .
v_call: TRBV3-1
j_call: TRBJ2-7
d_call: TRBD2

cdr3_nt: TGTGCCAGCAGCAACCCAGACAGGGCAAGTGCGTTCTTC
cdr3_aa: CASSNPDRASAFF
clone_size: .
v_call: TRBV5-6
j_call: TRBJ2-1
d_call: TRBD1

cdr3_nt: TGCAGTGCTAGGATGGACAGGGGAATTGATGGCTACACCTTC
cdr3_aa: CSARMDRGIDGYTF
clone_size: .
v_call: TRBV20-1
j_call: TRBJ1-2
d_call: TRBD1

cdr3_nt: TGCAGTGCCGAGTTTGGGTCCTACGAGCAGTACTTC
cdr3_aa: CSAEFGSYEQYF
clone_size: once
v_call: TRBV20-1
j_call: TRBJ2-7
d_call: .

cdr3_nt: TGTGCCAGCAGTTTATCGGGGACTAGCGCCTCCCAAGAGACCCAGTACTTC
cdr3_aa: CASSLSGTSASQETQYF
clone_size: .
v_call: TRBV27
j_call: TRBJ2-5
d_call: TRBD2

cdr3_nt: TGCGCCAGCAGCTGGACTAGCGGGAGTAAAAATGAGCAGTTCTTC
cdr3_aa: CASSWTSGSKNEQFF
clone_size: .
v_call: TRBV5-1
j_call: TRBJ2-1
d_call: TRBD2

cdr3_nt: TGCAGCGTTGAAGCAGAGGCAGACTATGGCTACACCTTC
cdr3_aa: CSVEAEADYGYTF
clone_size: .
v_call: TRBV29-1
j_call: TRBJ1-2
d_call: .

cdr3_nt: TGTGCCAGCAGCTACGGACTAGCGGGAGTAAATAACATTCAGTACTTC
cdr3_aa: CASSYGLAGVNNIQYF
clone_size: .
v_call: TRBV11-2
j_call: TRBJ2-4
d_call: TRBD2